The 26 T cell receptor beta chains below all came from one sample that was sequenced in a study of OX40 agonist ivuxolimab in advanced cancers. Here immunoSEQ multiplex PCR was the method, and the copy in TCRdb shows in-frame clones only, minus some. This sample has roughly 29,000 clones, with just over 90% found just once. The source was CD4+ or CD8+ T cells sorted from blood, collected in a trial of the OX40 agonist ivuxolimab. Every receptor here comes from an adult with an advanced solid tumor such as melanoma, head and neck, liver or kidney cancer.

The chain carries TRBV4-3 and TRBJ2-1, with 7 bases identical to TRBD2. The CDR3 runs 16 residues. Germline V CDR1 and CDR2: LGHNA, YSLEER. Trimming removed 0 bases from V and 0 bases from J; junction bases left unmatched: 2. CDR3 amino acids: CASSQDSSGSYNEQFF. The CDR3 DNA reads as TGCGCCAGCAGCCAAGACTCTAGCGGCTCCTACAATGAGCAGTTCTTC.

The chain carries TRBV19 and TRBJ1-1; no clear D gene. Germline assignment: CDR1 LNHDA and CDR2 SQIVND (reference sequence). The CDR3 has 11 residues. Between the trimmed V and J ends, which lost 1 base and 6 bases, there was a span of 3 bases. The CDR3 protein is CASSIGAEAFF. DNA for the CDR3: TGTGCCAGTAGTATAGGGGCTGAAGCTTTCTTT.

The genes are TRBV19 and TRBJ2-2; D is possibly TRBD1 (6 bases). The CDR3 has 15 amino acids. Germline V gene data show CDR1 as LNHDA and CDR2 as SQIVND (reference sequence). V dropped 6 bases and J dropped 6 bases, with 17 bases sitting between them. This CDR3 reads CASSTGTRSPGELFF. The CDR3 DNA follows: TGTGCCAGTAGCACGGGGACAAGAAGCCCCGGGGAGCTGTTTTTT.

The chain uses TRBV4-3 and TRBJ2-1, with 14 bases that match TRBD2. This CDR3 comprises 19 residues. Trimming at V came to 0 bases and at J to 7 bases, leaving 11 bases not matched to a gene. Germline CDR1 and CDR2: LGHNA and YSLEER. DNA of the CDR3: TGCGCCAGCAGCCAAGAGCTTGGACTAGCGGGAGGCTCGGGGAATGAGCAGTTCTTC. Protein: CASSQELGLAGGSGNEQFF.

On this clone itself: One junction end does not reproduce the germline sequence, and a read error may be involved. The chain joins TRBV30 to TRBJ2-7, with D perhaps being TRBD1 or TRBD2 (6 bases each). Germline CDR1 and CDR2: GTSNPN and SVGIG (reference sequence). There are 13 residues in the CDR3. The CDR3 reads CVWDGGSTYEQYF. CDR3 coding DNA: TGTGTCTGGGACGGGGGCAGTACCTACGAGCAGTACTTC.

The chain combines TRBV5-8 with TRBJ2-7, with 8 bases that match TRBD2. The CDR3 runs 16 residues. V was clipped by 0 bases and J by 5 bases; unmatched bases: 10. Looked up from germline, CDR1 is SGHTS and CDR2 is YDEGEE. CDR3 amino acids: CASSLAGLVGRNEQYF. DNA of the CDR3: TGTGCCAGCAGCTTGGCGGGACTAGTTGGAAGGAACGAGCAGTACTTC.

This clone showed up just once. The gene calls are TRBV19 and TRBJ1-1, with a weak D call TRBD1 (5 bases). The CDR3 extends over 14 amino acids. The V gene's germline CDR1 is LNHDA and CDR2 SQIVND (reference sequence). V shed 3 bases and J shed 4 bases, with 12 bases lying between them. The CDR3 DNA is TGTGCCAGTAGTATGGAAGGGAGGGGCACTGAAGCTTTCTTT. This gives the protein CASSMEGRGTEAFF.

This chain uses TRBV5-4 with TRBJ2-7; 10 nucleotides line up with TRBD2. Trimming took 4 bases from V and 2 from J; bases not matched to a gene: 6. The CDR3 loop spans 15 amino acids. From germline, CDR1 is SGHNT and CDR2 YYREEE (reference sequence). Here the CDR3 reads CASSGGTSATYEQYF. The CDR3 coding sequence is TGTGCCAGCAGCGGGGGGACTAGCGCAACCTACGAGCAGTACTTC. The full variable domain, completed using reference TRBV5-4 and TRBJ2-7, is ETGVTQSPTHLIKTRGQQVTLRCSSQSGHNTVSWYQQALGQGPQFIFQYYREEENGRGNFPPRFSGLQFPNYSSELNVNALELDDSALYLCASSGGTSATYEQYFGPGTRLTVT.

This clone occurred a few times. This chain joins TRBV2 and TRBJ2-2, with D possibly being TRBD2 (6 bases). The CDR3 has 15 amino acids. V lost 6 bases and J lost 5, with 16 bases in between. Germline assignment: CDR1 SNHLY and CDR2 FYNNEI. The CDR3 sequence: CASRLTSGGTGELFF. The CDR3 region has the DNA TGTGCCAGCAGACTTACCTCCGGGGGAACCGGGGAGCTGTTTTTT.

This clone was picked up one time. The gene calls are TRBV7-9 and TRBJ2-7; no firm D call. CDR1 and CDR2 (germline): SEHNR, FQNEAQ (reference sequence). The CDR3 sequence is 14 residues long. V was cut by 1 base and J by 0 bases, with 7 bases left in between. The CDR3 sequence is CASSLEASSYEQYF. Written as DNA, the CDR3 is TGTGCCAGCAGCTTAGAGGCCAGCTCCTACGAGCAGTACTTC.

The CDR3 DNA sequence: TGTGCCAGCAGTTTTACGAAACACAGGGGGAACACTGAAGCTTTCTTT. Translated: CASSFTKHRGNTEAFF. The chain combines TRBV28 with TRBJ1-1, with 7 bases identical to TRBD1. CDR1 MDHEN and CDR2 SYDVKM come from the germline V gene. Trimming removed 3 bases from V and 1 base from J; junction bases left unmatched: 8. The CDR3 contains 16 residues.

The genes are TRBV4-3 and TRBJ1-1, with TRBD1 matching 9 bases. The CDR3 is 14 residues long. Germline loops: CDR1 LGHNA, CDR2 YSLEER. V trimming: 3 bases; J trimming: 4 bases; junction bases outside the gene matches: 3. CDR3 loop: CASSQMDRGTEAFF. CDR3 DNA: TGCGCCAGCAGCCAGATGGACAGGGGCACTGAAGCTTTCTTT.

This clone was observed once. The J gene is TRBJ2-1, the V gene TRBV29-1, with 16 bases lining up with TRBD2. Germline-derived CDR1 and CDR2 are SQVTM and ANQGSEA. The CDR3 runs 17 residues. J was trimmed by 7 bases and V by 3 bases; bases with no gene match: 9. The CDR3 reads CSVDGTSGGALYNEQFF. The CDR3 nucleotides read TGCAGCGTTGACGGGACTAGCGGGGGGGCTTTGTATAATGAGCAGTTCTTC.

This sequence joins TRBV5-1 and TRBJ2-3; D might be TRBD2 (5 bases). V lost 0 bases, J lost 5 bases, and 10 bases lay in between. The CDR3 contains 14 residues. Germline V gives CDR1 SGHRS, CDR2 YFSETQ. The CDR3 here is CASSLEVGGDTQYF. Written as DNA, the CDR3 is TGCGCCAGCAGCTTGGAGGTAGGAGGAGATACGCAGTATTTT. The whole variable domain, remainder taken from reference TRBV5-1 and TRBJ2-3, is KAGVTQTPRYLIKTRGQQVTLSCSPISGHRSVSWYQQTPGQGLQFLFEYFSETQRNKGNFPGRFSGRQFSNSRSEMNVSTLELGDSALYLCASSLEVGGDTQYFGPGTRLTVL.

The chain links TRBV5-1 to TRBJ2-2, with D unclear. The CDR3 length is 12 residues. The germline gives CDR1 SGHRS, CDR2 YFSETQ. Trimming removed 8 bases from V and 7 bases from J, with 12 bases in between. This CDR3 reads CASHTENGELFF. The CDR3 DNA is TGCGCCAGTCATACGGAGAACGGGGAGCTGTTTTTT.

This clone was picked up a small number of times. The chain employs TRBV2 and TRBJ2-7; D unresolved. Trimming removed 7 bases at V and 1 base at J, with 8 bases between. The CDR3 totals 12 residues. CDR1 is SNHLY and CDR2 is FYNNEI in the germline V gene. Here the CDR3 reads CASIGESYEQYF. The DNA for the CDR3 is TGTGCCAGCATCGGTGAATCCTACGAGCAGTACTTC.

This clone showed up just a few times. The DNA for the CDR3 is TGTGCCAGCAGCTTAACAACGTATAGCAATCAGCCCCAGCATTTT. Translation: CASSLTTYSNQPQHF. The chain is built from TRBV7-2 and TRBJ1-5; D gene uncertain. The V gene's germline CDR1 is SGHTA and CDR2 FQGNSA. Between the trimmed V and J ends, which lost 2 bases and 0 bases, there was a span of 8 bases. The CDR3 has 15 residues.

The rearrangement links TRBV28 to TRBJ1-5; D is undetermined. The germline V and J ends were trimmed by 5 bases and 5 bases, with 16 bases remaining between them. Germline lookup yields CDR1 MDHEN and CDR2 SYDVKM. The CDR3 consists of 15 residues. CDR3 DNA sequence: TGTGCCAGCAGTCCTGACCACCCAATAGATCAGCCCCAGCATTTT. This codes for CASSPDHPIDQPQHF.

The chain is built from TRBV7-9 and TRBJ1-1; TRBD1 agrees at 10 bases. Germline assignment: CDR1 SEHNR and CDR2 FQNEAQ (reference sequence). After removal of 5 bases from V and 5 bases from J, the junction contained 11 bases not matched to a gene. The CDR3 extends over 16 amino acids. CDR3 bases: TGTGCCAGCAGCCCCCTAGGGACAGGGGTAGGGACTGAAGCTTTCTTT. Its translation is CASSPLGTGVGTEAFF.

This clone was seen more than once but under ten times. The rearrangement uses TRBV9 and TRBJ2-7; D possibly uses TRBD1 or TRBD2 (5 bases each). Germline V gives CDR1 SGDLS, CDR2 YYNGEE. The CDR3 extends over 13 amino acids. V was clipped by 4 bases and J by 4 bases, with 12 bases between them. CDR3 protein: CASSSAGGYEQYF. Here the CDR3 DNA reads TGTGCCAGCAGCTCCGCTGGGGGTTACGAGCAGTACTTC.

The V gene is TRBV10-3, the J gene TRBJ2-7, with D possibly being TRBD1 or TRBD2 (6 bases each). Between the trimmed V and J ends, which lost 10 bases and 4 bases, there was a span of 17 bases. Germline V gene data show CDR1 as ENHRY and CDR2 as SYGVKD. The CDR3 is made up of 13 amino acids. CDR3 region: CATQPGARYEQYF. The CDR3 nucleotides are TGTGCCACACAACCGGGGGCCCGGTACGAGCAGTACTTC.

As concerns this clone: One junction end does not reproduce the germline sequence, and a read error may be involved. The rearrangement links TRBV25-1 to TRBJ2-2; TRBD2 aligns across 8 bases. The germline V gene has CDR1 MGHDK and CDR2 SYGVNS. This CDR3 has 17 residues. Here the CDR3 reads CASSEKQARGEHRGAVF. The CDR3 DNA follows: TGTGCCAGCAGTGAAAAACAGGCGCGGGGGGAACACCGGGGAGCTGTTTTT.

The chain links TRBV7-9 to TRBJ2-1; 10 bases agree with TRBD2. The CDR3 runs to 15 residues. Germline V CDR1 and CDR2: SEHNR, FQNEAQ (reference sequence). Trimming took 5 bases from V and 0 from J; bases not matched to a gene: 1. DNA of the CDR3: TGTGCCAGCAGCCCTAGCGGGAGCTCCTACAATGAGCAGTTCTTC. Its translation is CASSPSGSSYNEQFF.

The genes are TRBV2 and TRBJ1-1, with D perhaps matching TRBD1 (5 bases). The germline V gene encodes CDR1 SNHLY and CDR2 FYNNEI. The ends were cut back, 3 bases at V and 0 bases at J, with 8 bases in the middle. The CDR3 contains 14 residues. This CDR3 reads CASSEWGMNTEAFF. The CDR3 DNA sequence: TGTGCCAGCAGTGAGTGGGGGATGAACACTGAAGCTTTCTTT.

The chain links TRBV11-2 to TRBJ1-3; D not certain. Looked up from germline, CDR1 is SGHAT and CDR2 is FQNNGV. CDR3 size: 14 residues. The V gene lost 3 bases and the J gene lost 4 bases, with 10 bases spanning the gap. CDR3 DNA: TGTGCCAGCAGCTTCGGGTCGGGCGGAAACACCATATATTTT. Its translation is CASSFGSGGNTIYF.

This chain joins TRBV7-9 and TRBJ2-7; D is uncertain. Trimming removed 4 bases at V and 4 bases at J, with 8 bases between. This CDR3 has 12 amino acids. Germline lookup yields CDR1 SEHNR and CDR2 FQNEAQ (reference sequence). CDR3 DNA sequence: TGTGCCAGCAGCTCCGACTTTTACGAGCAGTACTTC. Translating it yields CASSSDFYEQYF.